This T cell receptor (beta chain) is from a study of response to subunit inactivated influenza vaccine. Trimming left V 1 base short and J 3 bases short, with 12 bases between. The CDR3 loop spans 15 amino acids. TCRdb recomputed calls from the RT-PCR reads with MiXCR, one row per CDR3 protein. Here the sample spans 300,000 to 350,000 distinct CDR3 sequences, 20% to 25% being singletons. The sample holds a few counts of this clonotype. What it binds is not known. Study findings and constraints: New T cells are recruited in small numbers by each seasonal influenza vaccination, according to the authors' suggestion.

Sequenced here: PBMCs from blood, sampled roughly 20 months after vaccination. The TCR originated in a man between 50 and 69 years old who received an inactivated influenza vaccine. This sequence joins TRBV12-3 or TRBV12-4 and TRBJ1-2; D gene ambiguous. For the CDR3, the DNA is TGTGCCAGCAGTTTAGGACCGGGCGGGGACTATGGCTACACCTTC. This encodes CASSLGPGGDYGYTF.